This T cell receptor beta chain stems from a study of blood T cell repertoires in COVID-19. The wider study: Material from acute and convalescent COVID-19 was sourced from the United States, Italy and Spain. The analysed material was cDNA or gDNA that came from T cells, B-cell-depleted T cells, or PBMCs.

This clone was seen a single time. The CDR3 is 13 residues long. Trimming cost V 3 bases and J 1 base, with 9 bases left between them. From germline, CDR1 is DFQATT and CDR2 SNEGSKA (reference sequence). Study processing details: Cell counts per sample came from amplifying reference gene primers. Profiled with immunoSEQ multiplex PCR; TCRdb holds only in-frame clones, not every one. That table supplies the V and J calls and clone size; D and trimming were determined from the DNA. There are 95,000 to 150,000 clones in the sample; about nine tenths occur only once, and around 4.7% lies in the top ten. This sequence was found in a man between 40 and 49 years old with acute or convalescent COVID-19. The sample consisted of peripheral blood. The chain is built from TRBV20-1 and TRBJ1-1; D remains ambiguous. The CDR3 coding sequence is TGCAGTGCTAGTATATCACAGAACACTGAAGCTTTCTTT. As protein: CSASISQNTEAFF.